This record looks at one TCR beta chain sequence and its context. The antigen is unknown. This specimen belongs to a study of cytomegalovirus exposure and HLA in healthy donors. Findings of the study overall: It was confirmed in vitro that a few of the CMV-associated chains were specific for CMV antigens. V- and J-gene trimming of TCR beta was linked (in a later analysis) to a missense DCLRE1C variant. Sequencing had likely introduced a cluster of highly shared sequence variants as an artifact.

The CDR3 sequence is 14 residues long. V shed 5 bases, J shed 2 bases, and the junction held 1 base outside the gene matches. Germline loops: CDR1 MNHNY, CDR2 SVGAGI (reference sequence). The PCR used 60 Vbeta and 13 Jbeta primers. Assay: immunoSEQ multiplex PCR; the TCRdb copy retains only in-frame clones and omits some. The sample has more than 140,000 clones, around 73% seen once. The TCR sequence derives from a female donor in good health and CMV-seronegative. This chain connects TRBV6-6 to TRBJ1-5, with 9 nucleotides matching TRBD1. The specimen sequenced was PBMCs. DNA for the CDR3: TGTGCCAGCAGTCGGGACAGGGGCAATCAGCCCCAGCATTTT. Translating gives CASSRDRGNQPQHF.